These 11 T cell receptor beta chains were all obtained from the same sample, sequenced in a study of naive and memory T cell subsets. A UMI-containing oligonucleotide was joined by 3' ligation to the TCR cDNA template. Amplification of ligated cDNA took four PCR rounds with SP2 and nested alpha and beta constant primers. TCRdb re-analysed the 5' RACE reads in MiXCR, keeping a single row per CDR3 protein. The sample holds 32,000 or so distinct CDR3 sequences, approximately 15% seen once. All receptors come from a female donor in good health.

This clonotype appeared a few times. The CDR3 nucleotides are TGCAGCGTTGCGGAGACAGGGTGTACTGAGACCCAGTACTTC. Its translation is CSVAETGCTETQYF. The chain joins TRBV29-1 to TRBJ2-5; 7 positions match TRBD1. V lost 4 bases to trimming and J lost 5 bases; unmatched junction nucleotides: 10. Germline V gene data show CDR1 as SQVTM and CDR2 as ANQGSEA. The CDR3 spans 14 residues. Supplemented by reference TRBV29-1 and TRBJ2-5, the full variable domain reads SAVISQKPSRDICQRGTSLTIQCQVDSQVTMMFWYRQQPGQSLTLIATANQGSEATYESGFVIDKFPISRPNLTFSTLTVSNMSPEDSSIYLCSVAETGCTETQYFGPGTRLLVL.

Many counts were recorded for this clonotype. CDR3 sequence reads: CSARVTGQLYEQYF. For the CDR3, the DNA is TGCAGTGCTAGAGTTACGGGACAGCTATACGAGCAGTACTTC. The rearrangement uses TRBV20-1 and TRBJ2-7; TRBD1 matches at 7 bases. In germline, CDR1 is DFQATT, CDR2 SNEGSKA (reference sequence). V lost 1 base and J lost 4; bases outside the gene matches: 7. The CDR3 length is 14 residues.

In its sample, this clonotype was seen many times. The chain is built from TRBV7-6 and TRBJ2-7; 7 bases fit TRBD1. This CDR3 has 15 amino acids. Looked up from germline, CDR1 is SGHVS and CDR2 is FNYEAQ. J lost 3 bases, V lost 2 bases, and 7 bases had no gene match. The CDR3 DNA is TGTGCCAGCAGCTTATCGAGACAGGGTGGCTACGAGCAGTACTTC. Translated: CASSLSRQGGYEQYF.

This clonotype was observed at least ten times. V usage is TRBV6-2 or TRBV6-3 and J usage is TRBJ2-5, with D possibly matching TRBD1 (6 bases). In germline, CDR1 is MNHEY, CDR2 SVGEGT. The CDR3 runs to 17 residues. Trimming removed 0 bases from V and 0 bases from J, with 14 bases in between. CDR3 sequence (DNA): TGTGCCAGCAGTTACTCACACAGGGTAACCAACCAAGAGACCCAGTACTTC. This sequence encodes CASSYSHRVTNQETQYF.

This clonotype was seen ten or more times. The V and J genes are TRBV20-1 and TRBJ1-4; D ambiguous. The V end lost 0 bases, the J end lost 5 bases, and 13 bases lay between the germline ends. The CDR3 has 15 residues. Germline assignment: CDR1 DFQATT and CDR2 SNEGSKA (reference sequence). The CDR3 region has the DNA TGCAGTGCTAGAGATTTAAGGGATCAGAATGAAAAACTGTTTTTT. It codes for CSARDLRDQNEKLFF.

This clonotype was observed at least ten times. The chain recombines TRBV5-6 with TRBJ2-1; D is unclear. CDR3 length: 15 residues. V shed 2 bases and J shed 0 bases, with 9 bases lying between them. The germline V gene has CDR1 SGHDT and CDR2 YYEEEE. The CDR3 loop reads CASSLTTSSYNEQFF. CDR3 nucleotide sequence: TGTGCCAGCAGCTTAACTACTTCCTCCTACAATGAGCAGTTCTTC.

This clonotype was counted between two and nine times. The chain has TRBV6-6 and TRBJ1-1, with D possibly TRBD1 on 6 matching bases. The length of the CDR3 is 15 residues. Per the germline V gene, CDR1 is MNHNY and CDR2 is SVGAGI (reference sequence). V lost 2 bases, J lost 2 bases, and 12 bases lay in between. Here the CDR3 DNA reads TGTGCCAGCAGTTACGACAGGATGTTAAACACTGAAGCTTTCTTT. Protein product: CASSYDRMLNTEAFF.

The chain is built from TRBV10-3 and TRBJ1-5; 7 bases fit TRBD1. The CDR3 totals 15 residues. Germline CDR1 and CDR2: ENHRY and SYGVKD. V lost 3 bases, J lost 7 bases, and 9 bases stayed unmatched. The CDR3: CAISEADRPRQPQHF. CDR3 nucleotides: TGTGCCATCAGTGAAGCGGACAGGCCACGGCAGCCCCAGCATTTT.

The table lists this clonotype with many counts. The rearrangement joins TRBV10-2 to TRBJ2-5, with 8 bases lining up with TRBD1. Per germline, CDR1 WSHSY and CDR2 SAAADI. J was trimmed by 2 bases and V by 4 bases; bases with no gene match: 3. The CDR3 runs 14 residues. In DNA form, the CDR3 reads TGCGCCAGCAGTGTACAGGGGGATCAAGAGACCCAGTACTTC. Translated: CASSVQGDQETQYF.

The chain has TRBV29-1 and TRBJ2-7; 8 bases match TRBD1. Germline V CDR1 and CDR2: SQVTM, ANQGSEA. J lost 5 bases, V lost 5 bases, and 8 bases had no gene match. The CDR3 extends over 13 amino acids. The CDR3 loop is CSVFGQGTHEQYF. The CDR3 DNA reads as TGCAGCGTTTTTGGACAGGGCACCCACGAGCAGTACTTC.

The CDR3 DNA sequence: TGTGCCAGCAGTGAATTCGCGGGGGGAAGCTCTGGGGCCAACGTCCTGACTTTC. This gives the protein CASSEFAGGSSGANVLTF. The chain uses TRBV6-1 and TRBJ2-6; 8 nucleotides align to TRBD2. In germline, CDR1 is MNHNS, CDR2 SASEGT. V was clipped by 2 bases and J by 0 bases; unmatched bases: 6. There are 18 residues in the CDR3.